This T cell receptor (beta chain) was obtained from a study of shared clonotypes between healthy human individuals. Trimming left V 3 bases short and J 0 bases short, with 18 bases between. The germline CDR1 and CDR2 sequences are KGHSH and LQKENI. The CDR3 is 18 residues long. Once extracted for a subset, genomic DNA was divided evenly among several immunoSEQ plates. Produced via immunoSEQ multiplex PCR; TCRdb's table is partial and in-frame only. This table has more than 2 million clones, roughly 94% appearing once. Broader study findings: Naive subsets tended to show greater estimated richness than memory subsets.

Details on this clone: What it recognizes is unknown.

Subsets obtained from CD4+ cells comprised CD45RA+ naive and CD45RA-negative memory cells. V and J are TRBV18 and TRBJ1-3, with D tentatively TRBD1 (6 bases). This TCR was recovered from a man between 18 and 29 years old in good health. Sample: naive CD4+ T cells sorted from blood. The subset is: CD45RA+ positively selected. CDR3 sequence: CASSPLNRVVRSGNTIYF. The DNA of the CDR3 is TGTGCCAGCTCACCGTTAAACAGGGTGGTTCGCTCTGGAAACACCATATATTTT. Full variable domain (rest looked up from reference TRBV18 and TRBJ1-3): NAGVMQNPRHLVRRRGQEARLRCSPMKGHSHVYWYRQLPEEGLKFMVYLQKENIIDESGMPKERFSAEFPKEGPSILRIQQVVRGDSAAYFCASSPLNRVVRSGNTIYFGEGSWLTVV.